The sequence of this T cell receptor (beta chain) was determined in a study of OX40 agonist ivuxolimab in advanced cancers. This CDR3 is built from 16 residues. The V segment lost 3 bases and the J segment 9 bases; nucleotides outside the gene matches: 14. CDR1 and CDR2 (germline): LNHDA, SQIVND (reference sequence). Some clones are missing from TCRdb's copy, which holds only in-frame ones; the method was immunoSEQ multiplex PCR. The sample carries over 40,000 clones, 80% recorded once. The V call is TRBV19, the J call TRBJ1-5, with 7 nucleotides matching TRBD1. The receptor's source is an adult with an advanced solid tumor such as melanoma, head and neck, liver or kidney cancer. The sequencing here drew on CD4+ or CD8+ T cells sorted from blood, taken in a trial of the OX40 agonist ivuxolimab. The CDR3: CASSIPGQPLGWPQHF. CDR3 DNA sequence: TGTGCCAGTAGTATTCCGGGACAGCCACTTGGTTGGCCCCAGCATTTT. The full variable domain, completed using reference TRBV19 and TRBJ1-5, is DGGITQSPKYLFRKEGQNVTLSCEQNLNHDAMYWYRQDPGQGLRLIYYSQIVNDFQKGDIAEGYSVSREKKESFPLTVTSAQKNPTAFYLCASSIPGQPLGWPQHFGDGTRLSIL.